These 9 T cell receptor beta chains share one sample of origin, sequenced in a study of blood T cells in healthy people across ages. Primers used in a second PCR of about 7 to 12 cycles were a sample-barcoded 5' primer and a J-beta primer mix. One entry per CDR3 protein, called by TCRdb with MiXCR from the 5' RACE reads. Of roughly 1,800,000 distinct CDR3 sequences listed, roughly 50% are singletons. Sequenced sample: blood. Receptors were obtained from a woman aged 40 to 49 in good health.

The rearrangement uses TRBV25-1 and TRBJ2-5; no clear D gene. Deletions cut 6 bases from V and 3 bases from J, with 5 bases between. Germline V gene lookup returns CDR1 MGHDK and CDR2 SYGVNS. This CDR3 comprises 11 residues. Here the CDR3 DNA reads TGTGCCAGCAGGGGGAAAGAGACCCAGTACTTC. Translation gives CASRGKETQYF.

This clonotype was observed a handful of times. The chain joins TRBV14 to TRBJ2-3; D is perhaps TRBD1 (5 bases). V lost 4 bases to trimming and J lost 3 bases, with 8 bases between them. The germline V gene has CDR1 SGHDN and CDR2 FVKESK. The CDR3 runs 13 residues. The CDR3 nucleotides read TGTGCCAGCAGCCGCAGGGTGACAGATACGCAGTATTTT. Translating it yields CASSRRVTDTQYF.

A note on this clonotype: At one end the junction does not follow the germline gene, possibly because of a read error. The chain has TRBV9 and TRBJ2-5, with 12 nucleotides matching TRBD1. The CDR3 extends over 14 amino acids. Germline V gene lookup returns CDR1 SGDLS and CDR2 YYNGEE. The CDR3 region is CASSAGTGGETRYF. CDR3 DNA: TGTGCCAGCAGCGCCGGGACAGGGGGCGAGACCCGGTACTTC.

The J gene is TRBJ2-3, the V gene TRBV4-2; TRBD2 matches 8 bases. Losses at the gene ends were 1 base for V and 0 bases for J; bases not matched to a gene: 12. This CDR3 region has 19 residues. From germline, CDR1 is LGHNA and CDR2 YNFKEQ. In DNA form, the CDR3 reads TGTGCCAGCAGCCAAGCCCCCTGGGAGCTAGCGGGCAGCACAGATACGCAGTATTTT. Amino acids: CASSQAPWELAGSTDTQYF.

The chain employs TRBV27 and TRBJ2-2; possible D gene TRBD1, 6 bases. Germline V CDR1 and CDR2: MNHEY, SMNVEV (reference sequence). Deletions cut 0 bases from V and 7 bases from J, with 9 bases between. This CDR3 is built from 14 residues. This CDR3 is CASSLSQGSGELFF. The CDR3 DNA reads TGTGCCAGCAGTTTATCACAGGGAAGCGGGGAGCTGTTTTTT.

The rearrangement uses TRBV12-3 or TRBV12-4 and TRBJ1-2; TRBD1 matches at 7 bases. V gave up 6 bases and J gave up 7 bases; unmatched junction bases: 11. The CDR3 extends over 14 amino acids. CDR3 amino acids: CASSLPTGSGGYTF. CDR3 nucleotide sequence: TGTGCCAGCAGCTTGCCGACAGGGTCGGGTGGCTACACCTTC.

This clonotype was seen only a few times. The chain recombines TRBV20-1 with TRBJ2-5; D uncertain. This CDR3 has 13 amino acids. The V gene lost 0 bases and the J gene lost 5 bases, with 10 bases spanning the gap. Per germline, CDR1 DFQATT and CDR2 SNEGSKA (reference sequence). CDR3 in amino acids: CSARDLTMETQYF. DNA for the CDR3: TGCAGTGCTAGAGATCTAACCATGGAGACCCAGTACTTC.

The chain combines TRBV29-1 with TRBJ2-5; the D gene is possibly TRBD1 (6 bases). The germline gives CDR1 SQVTM, CDR2 ANQGSEA. Trimming left V 7 bases short and J 12 bases short, with 18 bases between. This CDR3 has 11 amino acids. CDR3 coding DNA: TGCAGCGCGGAATTGACAGGTGCAGAGTACTTC. Amino acid sequence: CSAELTGAEYF.

The V and J genes are TRBV20-1 and TRBJ2-5; the match to TRBD1 covers 8 bases. From germline, CDR1 is DFQATT and CDR2 SNEGSKA (reference sequence). The CDR3 consists of 13 residues. The V and J ends lost 3 bases and 3 bases, in that order; junction bases with no gene match: 3. The CDR3 DNA reads TGCAGTGCTAGTGGACAGGGAAAAGAGACCCAGTACTTC. Residues: CSASGQGKETQYF.